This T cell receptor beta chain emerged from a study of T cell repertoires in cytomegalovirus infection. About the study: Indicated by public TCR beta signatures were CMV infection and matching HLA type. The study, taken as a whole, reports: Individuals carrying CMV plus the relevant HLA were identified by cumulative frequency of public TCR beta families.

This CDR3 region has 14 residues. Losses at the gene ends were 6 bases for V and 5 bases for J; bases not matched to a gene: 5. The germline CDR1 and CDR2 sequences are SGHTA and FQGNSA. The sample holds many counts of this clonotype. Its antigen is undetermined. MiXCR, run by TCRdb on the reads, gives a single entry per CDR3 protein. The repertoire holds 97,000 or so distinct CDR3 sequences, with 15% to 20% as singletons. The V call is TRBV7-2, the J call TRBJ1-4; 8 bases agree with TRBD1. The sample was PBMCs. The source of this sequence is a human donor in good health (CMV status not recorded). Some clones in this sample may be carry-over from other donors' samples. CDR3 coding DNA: TGTGCCAGCAGTCTACAGGGGGGAAATGAAAAACTGTTTTTT. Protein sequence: CASSLQGGNEKLFF.